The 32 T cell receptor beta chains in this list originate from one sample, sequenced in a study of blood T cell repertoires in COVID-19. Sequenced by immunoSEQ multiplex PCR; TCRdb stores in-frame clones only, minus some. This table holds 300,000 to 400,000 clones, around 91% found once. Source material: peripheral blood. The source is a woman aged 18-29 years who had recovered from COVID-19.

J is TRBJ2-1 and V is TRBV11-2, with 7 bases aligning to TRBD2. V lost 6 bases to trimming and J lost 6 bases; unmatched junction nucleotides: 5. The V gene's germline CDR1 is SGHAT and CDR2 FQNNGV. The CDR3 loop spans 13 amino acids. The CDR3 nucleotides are TGTGCCAGCAGTAGGGTAGCGGGCAATGAGCAGTTCTTC. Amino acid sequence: CASSRVAGNEQFF. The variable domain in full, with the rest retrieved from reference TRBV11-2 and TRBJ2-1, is EAGVAQSPRYKIIEKRQSVAFWCNPISGHATLYWYQQILGQGPKLLIQFQNNGVVDDSQLPKDRFSAERLKGVDSTLKIQPAKLEDSAVYLCASSRVAGNEQFFGPGTRLTVL.

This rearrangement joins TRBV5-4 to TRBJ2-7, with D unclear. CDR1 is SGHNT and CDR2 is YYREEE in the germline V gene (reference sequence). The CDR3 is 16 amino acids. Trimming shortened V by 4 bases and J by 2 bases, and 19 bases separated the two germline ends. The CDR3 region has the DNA TGTGCCAGCAGCCTAGGTTCCCCGGCGGCTCCCTACGAGCAGTACGTC. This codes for CASSLGSPAAPYEQYV.

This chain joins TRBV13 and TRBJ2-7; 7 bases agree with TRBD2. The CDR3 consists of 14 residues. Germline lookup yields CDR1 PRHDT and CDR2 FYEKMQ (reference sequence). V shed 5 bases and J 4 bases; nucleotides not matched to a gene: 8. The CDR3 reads CASSPSGNPYEQYV. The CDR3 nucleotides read TGTGCCAGCAGCCCAAGCGGGAATCCTTACGAGCAGTACGTC.

CDR3 sequence: CASSLGGSGRDSYNEQFF. CDR3 DNA: TGCGCCAGCAGCTTGGGGGGGAGCGGGAGAGACTCCTACAATGAGCAGTTCTTC. The V call is TRBV5-1, the J call TRBJ2-1; 8 nucleotides match TRBD2. CDR1 is SGHRS, CDR2 YFSETQ, per germline. Germline trimming cut 0 bases from V and 0 bases from J; bases unmatched to any gene: 8. The CDR3 sequence is 18 residues long.

The CDR3 DNA reads TGTGCCAGCTCTCGACTAGCGGGCCTCACAGATACGCAGTATTTT. Its protein is CASSRLAGLTDTQYF. The chain combines TRBV18 with TRBJ2-3; 10 bases match TRBD2. Germline values: CDR1 KGHSH, CDR2 LQKENI. The CDR3 loop spans 15 amino acids. V trimming: 6 bases; J trimming: 2 bases; junction bases outside the gene matches: 5. Filled out from reference TRBV18 and TRBJ2-3, the complete variable domain reads NAGVMQNPRHLVRRRGQEARLRCSPMKGHSHVYWYRQLPEEGLKFMVYLQKENIIDESGMPKERFSAEFPKEGPSILRIQQVVRGDSAAYFCASSRLAGLTDTQYFGPGTRLTVL.

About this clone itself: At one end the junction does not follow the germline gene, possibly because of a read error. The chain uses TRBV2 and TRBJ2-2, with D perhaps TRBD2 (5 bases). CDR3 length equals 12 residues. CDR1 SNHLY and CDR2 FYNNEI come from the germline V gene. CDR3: CASKSEHRGAVF. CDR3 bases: TGTGCCAGCAAGTCCGAACACCGGGGAGCTGTTTTT.

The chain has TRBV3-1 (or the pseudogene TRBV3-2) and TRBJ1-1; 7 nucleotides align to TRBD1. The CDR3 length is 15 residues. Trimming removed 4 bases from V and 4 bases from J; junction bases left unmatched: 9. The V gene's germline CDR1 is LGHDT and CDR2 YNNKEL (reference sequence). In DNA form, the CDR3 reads TGTGCCAGCAGCCGAGCAGGGGGTGGTGTCACTGAAGCTTTCTTT. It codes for CASSRAGGGVTEAFF.

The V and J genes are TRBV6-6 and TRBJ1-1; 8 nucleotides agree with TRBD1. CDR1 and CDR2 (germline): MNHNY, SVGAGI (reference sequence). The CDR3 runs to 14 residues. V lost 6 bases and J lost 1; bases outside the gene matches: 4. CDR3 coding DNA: TGTGCCAGCAGAGAAACAGGGGGGAACACTGAAGCTTTCTTT. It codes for CASRETGGNTEAFF.

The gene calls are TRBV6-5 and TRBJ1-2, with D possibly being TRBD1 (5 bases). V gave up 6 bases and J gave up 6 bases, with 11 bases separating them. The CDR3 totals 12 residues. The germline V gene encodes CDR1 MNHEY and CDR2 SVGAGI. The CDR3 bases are TGTGCCAGCAGAACCCCAGGGAATGGCTACACCTTC. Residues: CASRTPGNGYTF.

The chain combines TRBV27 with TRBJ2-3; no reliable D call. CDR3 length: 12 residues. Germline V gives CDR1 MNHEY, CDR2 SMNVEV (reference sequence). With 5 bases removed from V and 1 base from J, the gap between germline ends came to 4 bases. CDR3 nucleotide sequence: TGTGCCAGCAGTCTAGGCACAGATACGCAGTATTTT. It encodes CASSLGTDTQYF.

The CDR3 coding sequence is TGCGCCAGCACGCAGGGGGCGAACACCGGGGAGCTGTTTTTT. Its translation: CASTQGANTGELFF. The V call is TRBV23-1, the J call TRBJ2-2; 7 bases fit TRBD1. TRBV23-1 is treated as an ORF (open reading frame) with a function not yet certain. The V and J ends lost 7 bases and 0 bases, in that order; junction bases with no gene match: 2. This CDR3 is built from 14 residues.

CDR3 DNA: TGTGCCAGCAGCCAAGGATTGGGACAAAAAATGGACCGTGGCTACACCTTC. Protein sequence: CASSQGLGQKMDRGYTF. The chain joins TRBV4-2 to TRBJ1-2, with D perhaps matching TRBD1 (6 bases). V shed 1 base and J shed 7 bases, with 22 bases lying between them. CDR3 length: 17 amino acids. From germline, CDR1 is LGHNA and CDR2 YNFKEQ.

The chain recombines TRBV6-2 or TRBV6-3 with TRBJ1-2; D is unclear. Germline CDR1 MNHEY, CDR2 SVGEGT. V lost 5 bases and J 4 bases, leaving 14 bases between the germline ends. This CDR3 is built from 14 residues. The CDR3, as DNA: TGTGCCAGCAGTAACGGTGGAGGAGTCTATGGCTACACCTTC. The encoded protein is CASSNGGGVYGYTF.

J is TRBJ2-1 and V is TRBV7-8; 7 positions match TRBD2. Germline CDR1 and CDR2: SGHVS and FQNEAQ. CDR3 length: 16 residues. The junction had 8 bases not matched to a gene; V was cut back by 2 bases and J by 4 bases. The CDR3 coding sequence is TGTGCCAGCAGCTTAAGTCTAGCGGAGAAATACAATGAGCAGTTCTTC. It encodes CASSLSLAEKYNEQFF.

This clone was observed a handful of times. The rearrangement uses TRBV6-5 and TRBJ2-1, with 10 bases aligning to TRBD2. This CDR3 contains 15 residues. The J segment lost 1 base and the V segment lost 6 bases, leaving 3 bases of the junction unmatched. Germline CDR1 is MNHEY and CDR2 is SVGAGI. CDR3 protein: CASSSSGGSYNEQFF. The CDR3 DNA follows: TGTGCCAGCAGCTCTAGCGGGGGATCCTACAATGAGCAGTTCTTC.

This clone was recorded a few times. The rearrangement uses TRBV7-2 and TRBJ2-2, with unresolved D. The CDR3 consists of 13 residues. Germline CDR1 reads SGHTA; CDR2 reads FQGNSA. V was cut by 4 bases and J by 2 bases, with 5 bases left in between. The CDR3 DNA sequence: TGTGCCAGCAGCTCGACAAACACCGGGGAGCTGTTTTTT. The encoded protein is CASSSTNTGELFF. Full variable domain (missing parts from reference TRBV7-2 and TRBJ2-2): GAGVSQSPSNKVTEKGKDVELRCDPISGHTALYWYRQSLGQGLEFLIYFQGNSAPDKSGLPSDRFSAERTGGSVSTLTIQRTQQEDSAVYLCASSSTNTGELFFGEGSRLTVL.

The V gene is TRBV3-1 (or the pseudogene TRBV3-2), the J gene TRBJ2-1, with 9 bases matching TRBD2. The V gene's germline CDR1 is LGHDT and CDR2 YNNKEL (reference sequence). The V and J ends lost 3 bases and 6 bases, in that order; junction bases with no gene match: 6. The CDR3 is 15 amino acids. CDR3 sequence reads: CASSQTRLAVNEQFF. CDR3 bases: TGTGCCAGCAGCCAGACTCGACTAGCGGTCAATGAGCAGTTCTTC.

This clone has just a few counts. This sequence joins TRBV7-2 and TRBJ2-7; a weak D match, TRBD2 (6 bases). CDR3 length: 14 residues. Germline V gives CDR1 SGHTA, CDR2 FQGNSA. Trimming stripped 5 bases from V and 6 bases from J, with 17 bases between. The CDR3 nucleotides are TGTGCCAGCAGCCCTATGGCGGGGTTCCTCGAGCAGTACGTC. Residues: CASSPMAGFLEQYV.

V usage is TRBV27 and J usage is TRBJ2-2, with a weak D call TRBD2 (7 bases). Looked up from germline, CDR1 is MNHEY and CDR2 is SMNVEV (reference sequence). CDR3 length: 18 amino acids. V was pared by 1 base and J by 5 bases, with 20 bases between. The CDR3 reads CASSLYPASGGGTGELFF. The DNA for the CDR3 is TGTGCCAGCAGTTTATATCCGGCTAGCGGAGGGGGGACCGGGGAGCTGTTTTTT.

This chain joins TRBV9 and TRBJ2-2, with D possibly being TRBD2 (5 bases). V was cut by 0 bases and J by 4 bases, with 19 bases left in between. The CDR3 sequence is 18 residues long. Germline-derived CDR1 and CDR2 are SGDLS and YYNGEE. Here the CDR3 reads CASSVGPMGGFGTGELFF. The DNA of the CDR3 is TGTGCCAGCAGCGTAGGGCCCATGGGCGGGTTTGGCACCGGGGAGCTGTTTTTT.

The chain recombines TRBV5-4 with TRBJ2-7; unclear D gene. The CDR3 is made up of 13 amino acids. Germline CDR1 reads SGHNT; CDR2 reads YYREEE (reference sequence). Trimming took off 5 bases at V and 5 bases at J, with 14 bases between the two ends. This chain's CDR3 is CASSLEPENEQYV. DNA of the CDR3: TGTGCCAGCAGTCTAGAGCCAGAGAACGAGCAGTACGTC.

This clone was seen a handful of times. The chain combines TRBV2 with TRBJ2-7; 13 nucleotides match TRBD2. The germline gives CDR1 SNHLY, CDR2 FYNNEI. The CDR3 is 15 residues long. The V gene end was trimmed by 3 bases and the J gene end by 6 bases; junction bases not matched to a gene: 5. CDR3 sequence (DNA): TGTGCCAGCAGTGAGGGGACTAGCGGGAATATCGAGCAGTACGTC. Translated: CASSEGTSGNIEQYV.

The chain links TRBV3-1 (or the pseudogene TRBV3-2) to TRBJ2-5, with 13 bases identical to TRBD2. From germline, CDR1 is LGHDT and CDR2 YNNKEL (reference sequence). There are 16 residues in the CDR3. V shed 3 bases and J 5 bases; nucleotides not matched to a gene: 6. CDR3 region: CASSHGLAGVPETQYF. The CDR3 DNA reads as TGTGCCAGCAGCCATGGACTAGCGGGAGTTCCGGAGACCCAGTACTTC.

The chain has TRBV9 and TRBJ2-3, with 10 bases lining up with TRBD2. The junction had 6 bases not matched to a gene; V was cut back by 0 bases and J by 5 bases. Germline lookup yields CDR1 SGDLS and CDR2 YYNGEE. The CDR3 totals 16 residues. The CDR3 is CASSVDSGRAGDTQYF. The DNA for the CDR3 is TGTGCCAGCAGCGTAGACAGCGGGAGGGCCGGAGATACGCAGTATTTT.

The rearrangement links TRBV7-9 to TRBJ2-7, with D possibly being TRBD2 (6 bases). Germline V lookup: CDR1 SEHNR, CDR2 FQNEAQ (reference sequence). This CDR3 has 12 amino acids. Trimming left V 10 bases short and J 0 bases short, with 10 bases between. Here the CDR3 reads CATRDCSYEQYV. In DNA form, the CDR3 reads TGTGCCACCCGGGACTGCTCCTACGAGCAGTACGTC.

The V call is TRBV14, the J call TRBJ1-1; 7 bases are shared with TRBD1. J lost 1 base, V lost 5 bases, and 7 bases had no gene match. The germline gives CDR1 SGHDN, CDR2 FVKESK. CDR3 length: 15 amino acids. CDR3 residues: CASSYDQGENTEAFF. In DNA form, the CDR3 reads TGTGCCAGCAGCTACGACCAGGGGGAGAACACTGAAGCTTTCTTT.

CDR3: CSASTFQGDSPLHF. The CDR3 coding sequence is TGCAGTGCTAGTACCTTCCAGGGGGATTCACCCCTCCACTTT. J is TRBJ1-6 and V is TRBV20-1, with 7 bases lining up with TRBD1. The CDR3 spans 14 residues. The ends lost 3 bases at V and 8 bases at J; junction bases unmatched: 7. Germline CDR1 reads DFQATT; CDR2 reads SNEGSKA (reference sequence).

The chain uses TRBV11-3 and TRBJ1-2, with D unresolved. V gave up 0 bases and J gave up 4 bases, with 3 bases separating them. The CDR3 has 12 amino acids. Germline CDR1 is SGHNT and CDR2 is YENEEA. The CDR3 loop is CASSLDGYGYTF. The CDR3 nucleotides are TGTGCCAGCAGCTTAGACGGCTATGGCTACACCTTC.

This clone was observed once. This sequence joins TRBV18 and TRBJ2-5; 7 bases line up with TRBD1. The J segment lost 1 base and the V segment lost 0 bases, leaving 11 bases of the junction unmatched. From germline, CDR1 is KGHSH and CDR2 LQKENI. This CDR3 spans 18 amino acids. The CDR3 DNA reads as TGTGCCAGCTCACCACCACCAGGACAGGCCACCATCCAAGAGACCCAGTACTTC. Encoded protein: CASSPPPGQATIQETQYF. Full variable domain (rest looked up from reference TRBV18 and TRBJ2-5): NAGVMQNPRHLVRRRGQEARLRCSPMKGHSHVYWYRQLPEEGLKFMVYLQKENIIDESGMPKERFSAEFPKEGPSILRIQQVVRGDSAAYFCASSPPPGQATIQETQYFGPGTRLLVL.

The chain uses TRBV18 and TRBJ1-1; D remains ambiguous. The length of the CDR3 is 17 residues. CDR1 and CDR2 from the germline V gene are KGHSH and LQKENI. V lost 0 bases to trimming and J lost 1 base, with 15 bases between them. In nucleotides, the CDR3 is TGTGCCAGCTCACCACCGCAGGTCGTGAAACAGAACACTGAAGCTTTCTTT. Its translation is CASSPPQVVKQNTEAFF.

CDR3 sequence (DNA): TGCGCCAGCAGCCCAATCATTGCAGGGGGCGGCTATGGCTACACCTTC. Residues: CASSPIIAGGGYGYTF. J is TRBJ1-2 and V is TRBV4-1; 8 bases agree with TRBD1. In germline, CDR1 is MGHRA, CDR2 YSYEKL. Unmatched junction bases numbered 11, after V lost 4 bases and J lost 4 bases. The CDR3 contains 16 residues.

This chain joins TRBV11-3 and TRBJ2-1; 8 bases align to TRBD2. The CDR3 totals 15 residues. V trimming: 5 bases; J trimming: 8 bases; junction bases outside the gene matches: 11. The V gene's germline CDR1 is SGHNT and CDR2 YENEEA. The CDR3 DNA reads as TGTGCCAGCAGCATTAGCGGGGCGACCGTCTATGAGCAGTTCTTC. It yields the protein CASSISGATVYEQFF.